This is a list of T cell receptor beta chains from one sample in a study of radiotherapy plus CTLA-4 blockade in lung cancer. Assay: immunoSEQ multiplex PCR; the TCRdb copy retains only in-frame clones and omits some. Of tens of thousands of clones in the sample, 60% to 85% were seen once. Sequenced material: peripheral blood, taken from a patient treated with radiotherapy plus ipilimumab. The receptors derive from a human donor with non-small cell lung cancer who had a partial response to radiotherapy plus ipilimumab. Some clones in this sample may be carry-over from other donors' samples. CDR3s include the opening cysteine and the closing phenylalanine or tryptophan. The D gene is left open where the match is weak. The size field is filled for only some rows; it gives once, few, many or a size class.

D gene,clone size,V gene,J gene,CDR3 DNA,CDR3 protein
.,.,TRBV7-8,TRBJ1-2,TGTGCCAGCAGCTCCCTTATGTTTCTCGGCTACACCTTC,CASSSLMFLGYTF
TRBD1,.,TRBV6-1,TRBJ1-1,TGTGCCAGCAACCCCTCCGGGACAGTGAACACTGAAGCTTTCTTT,CASNPSGTVNTEAFF
.,.,TRBV10-3,TRBJ1-2,TGTGCCATCAGTGAGTCCCCAGGGATAACATATGGCTACACCTTC,CAISESPGITYGYTF
.,.,TRBV6-6,TRBJ2-7,TGTGCCAGCACTCCACCACTTGGCGGGGTTCGCGAGCAGTACTTC,CASTPPLGGVREQYF
TRBD2,.,TRBV5-1,TRBJ2-1,TGCGCCAGCAGCCCCCGGTTTGGCTTAGCGGGAAGCTCCTACAATGAGCAGTTCTTC,CASSPRFGLAGSSYNEQFF
.,.,TRBV9,TRBJ2-5,TGTGCCAGCAGCGCGCGCCCTGCCCAAGAGACCCAGTACTTC,CASSARPAQETQYF
TRBD1,few,TRBV28,TRBJ1-4,TGTGCCAGCAGTTTATCAGGGGGGAGGTCAGGAAAACTGTTTTTT,CASSLSGGRSGKLFF
.,.,TRBV19,TRBJ2-5,TGTGCCAAAACACACAGGGTAGTTCAAGAGACCCAGTACTTC,CAKTHRVVQETQYF
TRBD1,.,TRBV4-3,TRBJ1-1,TGCGCCAGCAGACCCTCACAGGGGGGGAACACTGAAGCTTTCTTT,CASRPSQGGNTEAFF
.,.,TRBV28,TRBJ1-5,TGTGCCAGCAGTTTTGGAGGGGGGGCATATAGCAATCAGCCCCAGCATTTT,CASSFGGGAYSNQPQHF
.,few,TRBV5-1,TRBJ2-1,TGCGCCAGCAGCTTGGATTTGGCTCTTAATGAGCAGTTCTTC,CASSLDLALNEQFF